This T cell receptor beta chain was recorded in a study of blood T cell repertoires in COVID-19. The repertoire was sequenced with immunoSEQ multiplex PCR; TCRdb's copy has only in-frame clones and lacks some. This table has roughly 160,000 clones, approximately 85% appearing once. This clone occurred once. CDR1 is SGHDT and CDR2 is YYEEEE in the germline V gene. J was trimmed by 1 base and V by 0 bases; bases with no gene match: 2. This CDR3 has 16 residues. The TCR comes from a man of 80 years or more with COVID-19, enrolled during active disease. The V gene is TRBV5-6, the J gene TRBJ2-1, with 9 bases lining up with TRBD2. The sequenced sample was peripheral blood. In DNA form, the CDR3 reads TGTGCCAGCAGCTTGGTTAGCGGGGGATCCTACAATGAGCAGTTCTTC. Protein sequence: CASSLVSGGSYNEQFF.